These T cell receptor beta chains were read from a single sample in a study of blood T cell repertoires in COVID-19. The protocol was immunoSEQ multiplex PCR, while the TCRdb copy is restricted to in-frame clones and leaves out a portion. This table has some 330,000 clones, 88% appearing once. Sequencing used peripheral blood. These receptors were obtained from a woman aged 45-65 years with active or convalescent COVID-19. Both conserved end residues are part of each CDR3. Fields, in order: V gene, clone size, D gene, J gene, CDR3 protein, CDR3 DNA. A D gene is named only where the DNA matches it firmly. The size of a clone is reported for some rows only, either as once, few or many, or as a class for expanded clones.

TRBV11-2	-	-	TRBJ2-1	CASSPYRAYNEQFF	TGTGCCAGCAGCCCATACAGAGCCTACAATGAGCAGTTCTTC
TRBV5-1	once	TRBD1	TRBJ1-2	CASRPGQAVVGYGYTF	TGCGCCAGCAGGCCGGGACAGGCGGTGGTTGGGTATGGCTACACCTTC
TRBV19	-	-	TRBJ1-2	CASSPTPPGQNYGYTF	TGTGCCAGTAGTCCCACCCCCCCCGGACAGAACTATGGCTACACCTTC
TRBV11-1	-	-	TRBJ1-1	CASSLIGGRGEAFF	TGTGCCAGCAGCTTAATTGGAGGGCGCGGTGAAGCTTTCTTT
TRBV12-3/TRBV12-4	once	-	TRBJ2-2	CASTGVNTGELFF	TGTGCCTCCACCGGGGTAAACACCGGGGAGCTGTTTTTT
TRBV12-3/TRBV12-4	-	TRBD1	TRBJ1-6	CASRPGGESPLHF	TGTGCCAGCAGGCCAGGGGGTGAATCACCCCTCCACTTT
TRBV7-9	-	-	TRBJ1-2	CASSAAGNYGYTF	TGTGCCAGCAGCGCCGCAGGCAACTATGGCTACACCTTC
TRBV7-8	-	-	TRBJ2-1	CASSLDRFSEQFF	TGTGCCAGCAGCTTAGACAGGTTTAGTGAGCAGTTCTTC
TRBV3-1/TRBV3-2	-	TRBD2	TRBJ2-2	CASSEGLVGGELFF	TGTGCCAGCAGCGAAGGACTAGTTGGCGGGGAGCTGTTTTTT
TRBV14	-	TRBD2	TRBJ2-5	CASSPLRREGQETQYF	TGTGCCAGCAGCCCCCTGCGGCGGGAGGGACAAGAGACCCAGTACTTC
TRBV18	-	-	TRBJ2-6	CASSPLLGGSGANVLTF	TGTGCCAGCTCACCATTATTGGGGGGCTCTGGGGCCAACGTCCTGACTTTC
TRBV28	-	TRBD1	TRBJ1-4	CASSFQAGGYTTLNEKLFF	TGTGCCAGCAGTTTTCAGGCAGGGGGCTACACTACCCTTAATGAAAAACTGTTTTTT
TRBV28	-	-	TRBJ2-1	CASSFPGTGYNEQFF	TGTGCCAGCAGTTTCCCCGGGACTGGATACAATGAGCAGTTCTTC
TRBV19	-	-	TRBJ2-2	CASSIRTANTGELFF	TGTGCCAGTAGTATACGGACAGCAAACACCGGGGAGCTGTTTTTT
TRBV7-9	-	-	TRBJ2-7	CASSPEGDYEQYF	TGTGCCAGCAGCCCCGAGGGGGATTACGAGCAGTACTTC
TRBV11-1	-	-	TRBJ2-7	CASSRRGGGVEQYF	TGTGCCAGCAGCCGCCGGGGTGGTGGGGTCGAGCAGTACTTC
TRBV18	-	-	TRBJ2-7	CASSPNRDHEQYF	TGTGCCAGCTCACCGAACAGGGATCACGAGCAGTACTTC
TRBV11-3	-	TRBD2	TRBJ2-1	CASSLGGLAGGGYEQFF	TGTGCCAGCAGCTTAGGGGGACTAGCGGGAGGAGGGTATGAGCAGTTCTTC
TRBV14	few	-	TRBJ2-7	CASSPDRISSYEQYF	TGTGCCAGCAGCCCAGACAGAATCTCCTCCTACGAGCAGTACTTC
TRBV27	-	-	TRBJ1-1	CASMRNTEAFF	TGTGCCAGCATGCGGAACACTGAAGCTTTCTTT
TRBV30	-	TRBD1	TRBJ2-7	CAWADRGVREQYF	TGTGCCTGGGCGGACAGGGGGGTGCGGGAGCAGTACTTC
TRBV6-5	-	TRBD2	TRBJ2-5	CASTLAGGEETQYF	TGTGCCAGCACCCTAGCGGGAGGTGAGGAGACCCAGTACTTC
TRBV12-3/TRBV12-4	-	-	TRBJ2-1	CASSAYNEQFF	TGTGCCAGCAGTGCGTACAATGAGCAGTTCTTC
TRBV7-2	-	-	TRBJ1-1	CASSFVAGLNTEAFF	TGTGCCAGCAGCTTTGTCGCGGGCCTGAACACTGAAGCTTTCTTT
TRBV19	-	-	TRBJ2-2	CASSILDRNTGELFF	TGTGCCAGTAGTATTTTGGACAGAAACACCGGGGAGCTGTTTTTT
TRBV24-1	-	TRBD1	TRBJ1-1	CLKVRTATGLGQENTEAFF	TGCCTAAAAGTCAGGACGGCGACTGGCTTAGGACAGGAGAACACTGAAGCTTTCTTT
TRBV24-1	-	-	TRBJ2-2	CATSVPDSTGELFF	TGTGCCACCAGTGTTCCCGACAGTACCGGGGAGCTGTTTTTT
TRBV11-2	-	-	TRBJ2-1	CASSIDSSSYNEQFF	TGTGCCAGCAGCATCGACAGTAGCTCCTACAATGAGCAGTTCTTC
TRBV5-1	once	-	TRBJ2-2	CASRELRGGPNTGELFF	TGCGCCAGCAGGGAGCTCAGGGGAGGGCCGAACACCGGGGAGCTGTTTTTT
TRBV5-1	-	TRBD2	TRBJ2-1	CASSLTSVIYNEQFF	TGCGCCAGCAGCTTAACTAGCGTGATCTACAATGAGCAGTTCTTC
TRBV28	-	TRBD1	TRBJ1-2	CASSKPGTGGIYGYTF	TGTGCCAGCAGCAAACCCGGGACAGGGGGCATCTATGGCTACACCTTC
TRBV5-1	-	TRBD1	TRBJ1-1	CASSATGTGYRTEAFF	TGCGCCAGCAGCGCCACCGGGACAGGGTACCGGACTGAAGCTTTCTTT
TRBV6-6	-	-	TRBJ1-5	CASSLQAVQPQHF	TGTGCCAGCAGCCTCCAAGCGGTTCAGCCCCAGCATTTT
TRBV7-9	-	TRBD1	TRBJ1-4	CASSSRQGTNEKLFF	TGTGCCAGCAGCTCCAGACAGGGAACTAATGAAAAACTGTTTTTT
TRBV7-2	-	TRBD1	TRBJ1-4	CASSSEQGASWEKLFF	TGTGCCAGCAGCTCCGAACAGGGGGCGTCTTGGGAAAAACTGTTTTTT
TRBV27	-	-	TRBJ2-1	CASRKDSSYNEQFF	TGTGCCAGCAGGAAGGACTCCTCCTACAATGAGCAGTTCTTC
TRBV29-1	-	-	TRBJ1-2	CSVYPSGYGYTF	TGCAGCGTTTATCCCTCCGGCTATGGCTACACCTTC
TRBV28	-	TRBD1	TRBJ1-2	CASSRAGTGLNYGYTF	TGTGCCAGCAGTCGGGCCGGGACAGGACTAAACTATGGCTACACCTTC
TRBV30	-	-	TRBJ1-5	CAWSLQGRTLSNQPQHF	TGTGCCTGGAGCTTACAGGGAAGGACTCTTAGCAATCAGCCCCAGCATTTT
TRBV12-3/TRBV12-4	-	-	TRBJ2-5	CASSPRRYETQYF	TGTGCCAGCAGTCCCCGCAGGTACGAGACCCAGTACTTC
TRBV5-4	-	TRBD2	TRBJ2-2	CASRRLAGGPSTGELFF	TGTGCCAGCAGACGTCTAGCGGGAGGGCCCTCCACCGGGGAGCTGTTTTTT
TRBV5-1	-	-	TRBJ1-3	CASSLTTTTGNTIYF	TGCGCCAGCAGCTTAACCACTACAACTGGAAACACCATATATTTT